The clone carrying this TCR beta chain was counted at least ten times. This sample was included in a study of neurological immune-mediated disorders. TCRdb reprocessed the 5' RACE reads via MiXCR and lists one record per CDR3 protein. The sample yields 74,000 or so distinct CDR3 sequences, roughly 10% seen once. V gave up 5 bases and J gave up 1 base, with 8 bases separating them. This CDR3 region has 13 residues. The rearrangement joins TRBV12-3 or TRBV12-4 to TRBJ1-2; maybe TRBD1 (6 bases). Source material: PBMCs. This TCR was recovered from a man in his forties or fifties in good health. The CDR3 region has the DNA TGTGCCAGCAGTCCGGACAGTAACTATGGCTACACCTTC. It encodes CASSPDSNYGYTF.